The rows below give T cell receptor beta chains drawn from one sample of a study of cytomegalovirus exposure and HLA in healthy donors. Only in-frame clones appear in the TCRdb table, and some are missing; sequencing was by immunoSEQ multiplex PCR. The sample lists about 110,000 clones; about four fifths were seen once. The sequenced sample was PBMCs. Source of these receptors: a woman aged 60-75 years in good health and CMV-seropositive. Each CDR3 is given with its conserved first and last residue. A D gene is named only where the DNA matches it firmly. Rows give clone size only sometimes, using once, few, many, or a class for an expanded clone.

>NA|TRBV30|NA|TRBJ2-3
TGTGCCTGGAGTGTATCCGGGGATACGCAGTATTTT
CAWSVSGDTQYF
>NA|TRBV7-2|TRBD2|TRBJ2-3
TGTGCCAGCAGCTTAATTAGCGGGAGTCGGGCAGATACGCAGTATTTT
CASSLISGSRADTQYF
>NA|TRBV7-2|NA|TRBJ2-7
TGTGCCAGCAGCCGCCGGTTTCAAGCGAGCTCCTACGAGCAGTACTTC
CASSRRFQASSYEQYF
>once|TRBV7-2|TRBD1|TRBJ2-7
TGTGCCAGCAACACACCGGGACAGGGTTTCTACGAGCAGTACTTC
CASNTPGQGFYEQYF
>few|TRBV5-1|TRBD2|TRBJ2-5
TGCGCCAGCAGCTTCGCTTTGAAACTAGCGGGAGGTCAGAAGACCCAGTACTTC
CASSFALKLAGGQKTQYF
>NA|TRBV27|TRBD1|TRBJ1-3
TGTGCCAGCAGTTTATACCGGGACAGAGGAAACACCATATATTTT
CASSLYRDRGNTIYF
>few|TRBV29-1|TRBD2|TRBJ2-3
TGCAGCGTTGCTCCGGGACTAGAAACTAGCACAGATACGCAGTATTTT
CSVAPGLETSTDTQYF
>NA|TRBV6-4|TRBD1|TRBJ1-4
TGTGCCAGCAGTGCCACAGGGGGTGACGAAAAACTGTTTTTT
CASSATGGDEKLFF
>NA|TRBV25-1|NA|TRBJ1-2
TGTGCCAGCAGTCCATCCTCCGAAGGGAGGGCAGGCGGCTACACCTTC
CASSPSSEGRAGGYTF
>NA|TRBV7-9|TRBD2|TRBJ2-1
TGTGCCAGCAGCAGTTTCGGGACTAGTACAAATGAGCAGTTCTTC
CASSSFGTSTNEQFF
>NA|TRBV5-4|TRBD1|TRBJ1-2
TGTGCCAGCAGCCAAAACAGGGGGGACTATGGCTACACCTTC
CASSQNRGDYGYTF
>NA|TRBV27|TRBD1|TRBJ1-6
TGTGCCAGCAGTTTTATTAGGGGGCGGTTTTCACCCCTCCACTTT
CASSFIRGRFSPLHF
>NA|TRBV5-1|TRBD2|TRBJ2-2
TGCGCCAGCAGCCCAGCGGGGACTAGCAGTGGGGAGCTGTTTTTT
CASSPAGTSSGELFF
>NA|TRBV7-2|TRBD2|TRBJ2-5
TGTGCCAGCAGCTTAGCGGGGAGGGCCCAGTACTTC
CASSLAGRAQYF
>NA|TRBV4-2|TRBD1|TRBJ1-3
TGTGCCAGCAGCCAGGAGGGGGCTGGTGGAAACACCATATATTTT
CASSQEGAGGNTIYF
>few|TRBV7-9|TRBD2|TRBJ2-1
TGTGCCAGCAGCTTAGTGGGACTAGCGGATATAAGCTCCTACAATGAGCAGTTCTTC
CASSLVGLADISSYNEQFF
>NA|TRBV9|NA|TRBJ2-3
TGTGCCAGCAGAGAGACAACTAGCCCTACGCAGTATTTT
CASRETTSPTQYF
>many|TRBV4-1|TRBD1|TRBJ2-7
TGCGCCAGCAGCCAACCGGGACAGCGCCACTACGAGCAGTACTTC
CASSQPGQRHYEQYF
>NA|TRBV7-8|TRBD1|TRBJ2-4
TGTGCCAGCAGCGTAGAGACAGGGCCCGAAAACATTCAGTACTTC
CASSVETGPENIQYF
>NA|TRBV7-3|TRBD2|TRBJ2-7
TGTGCCAGCAGCTCACAAGCGGGAGGGCCATACGAGCAGTACTTC
CASSSQAGGPYEQYF
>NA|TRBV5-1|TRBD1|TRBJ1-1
TGCGCCAGCAGCGGGGACAGCTTCACTGAAGCTTTCTTT
CASSGDSFTEAFF
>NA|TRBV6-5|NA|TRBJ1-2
TGTGCCAGCAGTTACTCTGGTACAGAGAACTATGGCTACACCTTC
CASSYSGTENYGYTF
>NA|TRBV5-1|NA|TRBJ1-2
TGCGCCAGCAGCATGCAAACCCCTACGGTGAACGTCAGACTTACCAACTATGGCTACACCTTC
CASSMQTPTVNVRLTNYGYTF
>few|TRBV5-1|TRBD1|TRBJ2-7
TGCGCCAGCAGCTTGGGGACAGGACCCTACGAGCAGTACTTC
CASSLGTGPYEQYF
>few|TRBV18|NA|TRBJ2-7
TGTGCCAGCTCACCACCGGGGACACCTCTCTACGAGCAGTACTTC
CASSPPGTPLYEQYF
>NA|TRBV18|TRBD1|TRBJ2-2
TGTGCCAGCTCACCTCTACAGGGGGTGGCCGGGGAGCTGTTTTTT
CASSPLQGVAGELFF
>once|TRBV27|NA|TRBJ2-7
TGTGCCAGCGGCCGACTATCCCTCCCCTACGAGCAGTACTTC
CASGRLSLPYEQYF
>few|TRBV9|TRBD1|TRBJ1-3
TGTGCCAGCAGCGGCTGGGACAGGGCAGAGTCTGGAAACACCATATATTTT
CASSGWDRAESGNTIYF
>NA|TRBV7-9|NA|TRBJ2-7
TGTGCCAGCAGCTTTACGCCAACAGGGGCGGGGGAGCAGTACTTC
CASSFTPTGAGEQYF
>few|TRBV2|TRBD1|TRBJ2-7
TGTGCCAGCAGTTCCAGGACAGGGGGCTACGAGCAGTACTTC
CASSSRTGGYEQYF
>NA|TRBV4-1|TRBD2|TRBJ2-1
TGCGCCAGCAGCCAAGTCTCCGGCGCGGGAGTGGCTTATGAGCAGTTCTTC
CASSQVSGAGVAYEQFF
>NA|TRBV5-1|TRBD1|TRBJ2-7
TGCGCCAGCAGCTTGGACCAGGGGGCGCGCTACGAGCAGTACTTC
CASSLDQGARYEQYF
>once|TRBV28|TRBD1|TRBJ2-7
TGTGCCAGCAGACCGGGACAGACCTACGAGCAGTACTTC
CASRPGQTYEQYF
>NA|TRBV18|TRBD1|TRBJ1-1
TGTGCCAGCTCACCATTCACAGGGGGCGCGGATACTGAAGCTTTCTTT
CASSPFTGGADTEAFF
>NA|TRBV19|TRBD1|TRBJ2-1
TGTGCCAGTATTCGTCGGGGACAGGGATACAATGAGCAGTTCTTC
CASIRRGQGYNEQFF
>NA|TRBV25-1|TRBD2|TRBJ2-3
TGTGCCAGCAGTATTCGGACTAGCGGCTTGTCGGATACGCAGTATTTT
CASSIRTSGLSDTQYF
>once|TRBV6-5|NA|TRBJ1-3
TGTGCCAGCAGTCAGACAGTTGGAAACGCCATATATTTT
CASSQTVGNAIYF
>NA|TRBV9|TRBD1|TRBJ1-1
TGTGCCAGCAGCGTAGTAGGGAAACAGGGGTTGGGCACTGAAGCTTTCTTT
CASSVVGKQGLGTEAFF
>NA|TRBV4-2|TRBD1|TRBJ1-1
TGTGCCAGCAGCCGTCAGGGGGATACAACTGAAGCTTTCTTT
CASSRQGDTTEAFF
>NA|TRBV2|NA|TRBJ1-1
TGTGCCAGCAGCCTGGAGAGTGAAGCTTTCTTT
CASSLESEAFF
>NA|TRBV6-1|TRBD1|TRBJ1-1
TGTGCCAGCAATCCACAGGGGGCCACTGAAGCTTTCTTT
CASNPQGATEAFF
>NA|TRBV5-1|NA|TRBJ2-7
TGCGCCAGCAGCCCCGCCAGCTCCTACGAGCAGTACTTC
CASSPASSYEQYF
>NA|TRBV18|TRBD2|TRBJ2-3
TGTGCCAGCTCACCACCGAACAGCGGGAGTTCAGATACGCAGTATTTT
CASSPPNSGSSDTQYF
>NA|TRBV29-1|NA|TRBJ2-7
TGCAGCGTTGAAGGGGGGACTGGGTCGGGGGAGCAGTACTTC
CSVEGGTGSGEQYF
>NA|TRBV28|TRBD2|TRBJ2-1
TGTGCCAGCAGTTTCCCCCTAGCGGGAGAAACCTACAATGAGCAGTTCTTC
CASSFPLAGETYNEQFF
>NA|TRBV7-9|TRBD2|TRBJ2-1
TGTGCCAGCAGCTTACTAGCGGGAACATACAATGAGCAGTTCTTC
CASSLLAGTYNEQFF
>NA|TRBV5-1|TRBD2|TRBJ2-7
TGCGCCAGCAGCCCCCTGGCGGGGGCCTACGAGCAGTACTTC
CASSPLAGAYEQYF
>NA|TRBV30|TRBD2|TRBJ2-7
TGTGCCTGGAGTACCTCACTAGCGGGAGCCTACGAGCAGTACTTC
CAWSTSLAGAYEQYF
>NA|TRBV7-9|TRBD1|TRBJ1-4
TGTGCCAGCAGCGCAAGAGCCGGGACAGCAAACCTGCCTGGAAAACTGTTTTTT
CASSARAGTANLPGKLFF
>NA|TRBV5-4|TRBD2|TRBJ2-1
TGTGCCAGCAGCTTGCGTACTAGCGGGTGGTACAATGAGCAGTTCTTC
CASSLRTSGWYNEQFF
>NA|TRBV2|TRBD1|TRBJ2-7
TGTGCCAGCAGCGGACAGGGCTCGGACGAGCAGTACTTC
CASSGQGSDEQYF
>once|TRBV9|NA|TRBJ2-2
TGTGCCAGCAGCGTTGAAGGGGTCGGGGAGCTGTTTTTT
CASSVEGVGELFF
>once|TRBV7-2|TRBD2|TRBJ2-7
TGTGCCAGCAGCTTAGACAGGTGGGGGGGGGAGCAGTACTTC
CASSLDRWGGEQYF